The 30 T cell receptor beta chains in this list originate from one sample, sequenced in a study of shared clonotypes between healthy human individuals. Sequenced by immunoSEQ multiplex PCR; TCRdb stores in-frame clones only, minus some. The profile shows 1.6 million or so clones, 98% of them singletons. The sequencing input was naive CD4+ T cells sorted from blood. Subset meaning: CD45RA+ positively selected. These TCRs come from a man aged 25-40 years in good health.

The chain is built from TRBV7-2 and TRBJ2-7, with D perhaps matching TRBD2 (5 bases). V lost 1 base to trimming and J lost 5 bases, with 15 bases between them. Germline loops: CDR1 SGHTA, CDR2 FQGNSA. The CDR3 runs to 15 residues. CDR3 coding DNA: TGTGCCAGCAGCTTAGGCGGTCCGGGGTCCCACGAGCAGTACTTC. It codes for CASSLGGPGSHEQYF.

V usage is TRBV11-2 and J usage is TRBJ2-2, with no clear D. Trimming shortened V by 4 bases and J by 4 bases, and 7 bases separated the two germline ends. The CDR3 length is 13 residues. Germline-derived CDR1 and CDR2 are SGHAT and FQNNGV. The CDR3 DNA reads TGTGCCAGCAGCTACTTCGGCACCGGGGAGCTGTTTTTT. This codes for CASSYFGTGELFF.

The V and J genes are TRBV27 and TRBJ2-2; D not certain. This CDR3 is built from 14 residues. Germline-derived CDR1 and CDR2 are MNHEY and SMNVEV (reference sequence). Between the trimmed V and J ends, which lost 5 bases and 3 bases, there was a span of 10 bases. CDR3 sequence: CASSMRRDTGELFF. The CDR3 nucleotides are TGTGCCAGCAGTATGAGGAGAGACACCGGGGAGCTGTTTTTT.

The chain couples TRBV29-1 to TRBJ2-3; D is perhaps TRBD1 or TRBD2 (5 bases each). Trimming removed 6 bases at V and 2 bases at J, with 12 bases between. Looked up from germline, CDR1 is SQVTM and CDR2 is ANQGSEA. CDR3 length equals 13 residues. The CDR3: CSVTGTITDTQYF. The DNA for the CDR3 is TGCAGCGTCACCGGGACCATCACAGATACGCAGTATTTT.

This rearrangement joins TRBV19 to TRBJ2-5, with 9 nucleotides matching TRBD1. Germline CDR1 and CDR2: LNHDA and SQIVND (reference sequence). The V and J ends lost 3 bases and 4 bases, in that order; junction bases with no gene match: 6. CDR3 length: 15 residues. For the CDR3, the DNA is TGTGCCAGTAGTATTCTGGACAGGGGCGGAGAGACCCAGTACTTC. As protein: CASSILDRGGETQYF.

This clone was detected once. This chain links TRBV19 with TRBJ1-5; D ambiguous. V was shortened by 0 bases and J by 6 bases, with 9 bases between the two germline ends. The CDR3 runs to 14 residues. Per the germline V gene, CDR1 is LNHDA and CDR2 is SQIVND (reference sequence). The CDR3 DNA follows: TGTGCCAGTAGTATAGAGACCGTTCTTCAGCCCCAGCATTTT. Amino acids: CASSIETVLQPQHF.

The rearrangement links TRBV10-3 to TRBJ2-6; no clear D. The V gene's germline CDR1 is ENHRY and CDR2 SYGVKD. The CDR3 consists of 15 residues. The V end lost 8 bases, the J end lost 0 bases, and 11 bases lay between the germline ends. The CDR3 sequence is CAISSSGSGANVLTF. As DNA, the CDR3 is TGTGCCATCTCTTCATCGGGCTCTGGGGCCAACGTCCTGACTTTC.

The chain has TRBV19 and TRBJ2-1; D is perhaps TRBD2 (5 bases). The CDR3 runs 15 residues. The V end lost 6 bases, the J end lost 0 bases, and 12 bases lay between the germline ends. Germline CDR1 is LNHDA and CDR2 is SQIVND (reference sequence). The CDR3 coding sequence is TGTGCCAGTAGAGGGTCCCGGGGCTCCTACAATGAGCAGTTCTTC. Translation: CASRGSRGSYNEQFF.

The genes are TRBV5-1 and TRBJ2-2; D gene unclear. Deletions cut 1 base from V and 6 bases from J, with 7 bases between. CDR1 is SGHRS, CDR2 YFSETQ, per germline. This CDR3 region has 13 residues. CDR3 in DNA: TGCGCCAGCAGCTTGCGTGCGCCCGGGGAGCTGTTTTTT. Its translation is CASSLRAPGELFF. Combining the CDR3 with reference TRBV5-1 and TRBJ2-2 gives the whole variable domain KAGVTQTPRYLIKTRGQQVTLSCSPISGHRSVSWYQQTPGQGLQFLFEYFSETQRNKGNFPGRFSGRQFSNSRSEMNVSTLELGDSALYLCASSLRAPGELFFGEGSRLTVL.

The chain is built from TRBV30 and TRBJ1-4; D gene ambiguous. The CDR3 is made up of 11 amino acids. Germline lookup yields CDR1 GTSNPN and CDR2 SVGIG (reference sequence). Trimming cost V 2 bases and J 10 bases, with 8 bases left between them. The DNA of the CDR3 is TGTGCCTGGAGTTTCTCAGGAAAACTGTTTTTT. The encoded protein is CAWSFSGKLFF.

CDR3: CASGLGNRDGETQYF. CDR3 bases: TGTGCTAGTGGTTTGGGGAACAGGGACGGGGAGACCCAGTACTTC. This chain uses TRBV12-5 with TRBJ2-5; perhaps TRBD1 as D (6 bases). CDR3 length equals 15 residues. V dropped 1 base and J dropped 5 bases, with 14 bases sitting between them. Germline assignment: CDR1 LGHNT and CDR2 FRNRAP.

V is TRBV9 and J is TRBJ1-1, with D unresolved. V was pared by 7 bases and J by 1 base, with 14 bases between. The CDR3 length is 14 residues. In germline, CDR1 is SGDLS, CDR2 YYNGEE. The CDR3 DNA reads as TGTGCCAGCTCTCTTGAACAGAAGAACACTGAAGCTTTCTTT. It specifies CASSLEQKNTEAFF.

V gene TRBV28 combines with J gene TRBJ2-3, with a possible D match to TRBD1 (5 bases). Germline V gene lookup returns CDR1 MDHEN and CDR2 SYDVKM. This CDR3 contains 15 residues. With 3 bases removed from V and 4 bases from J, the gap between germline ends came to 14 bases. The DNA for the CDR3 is TGTGCCAGCAGTTTGAGCCCAATCAGGGCAGATACGCAGTATTTT. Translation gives CASSLSPIRADTQYF. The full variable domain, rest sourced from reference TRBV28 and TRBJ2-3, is DVKVTQSSRYLVKRTGEKVFLECVQDMDHENMFWYRQDPGLGLRLIYFSYDVKMKEKGDIPEGYSVSREKKERFSLILESASTNQTSMYLCASSLSPIRADTQYFGPGTRLTVL.

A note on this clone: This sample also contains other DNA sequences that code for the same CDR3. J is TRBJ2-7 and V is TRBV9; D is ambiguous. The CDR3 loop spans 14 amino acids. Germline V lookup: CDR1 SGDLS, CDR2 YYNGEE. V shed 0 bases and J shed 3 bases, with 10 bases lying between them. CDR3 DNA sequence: TGTGCCAGCAGCGTAGCGGTGGTCGGCTACGAGCAGTACTTC. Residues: CASSVAVVGYEQYF.

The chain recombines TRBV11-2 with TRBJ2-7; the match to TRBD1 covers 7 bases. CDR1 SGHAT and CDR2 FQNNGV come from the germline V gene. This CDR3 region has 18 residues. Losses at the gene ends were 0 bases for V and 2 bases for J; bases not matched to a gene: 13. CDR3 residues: CASSLDPLRDRETYEQYF. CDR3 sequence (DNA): TGTGCCAGCAGCTTAGATCCACTCCGGGACAGAGAAACCTACGAGCAGTACTTC.

CDR3 in DNA: TGTGCCAGCAGTGGACAGGTCTACGAGCAGTACTTC. As protein: CASSGQVYEQYF. V is TRBV28 and J is TRBJ2-7; TRBD1 matches 7 bases. Per germline, CDR1 MDHEN and CDR2 SYDVKM. This CDR3 has 12 residues. Unmatched junction bases numbered 1, after V lost 5 bases and J lost 3 bases.

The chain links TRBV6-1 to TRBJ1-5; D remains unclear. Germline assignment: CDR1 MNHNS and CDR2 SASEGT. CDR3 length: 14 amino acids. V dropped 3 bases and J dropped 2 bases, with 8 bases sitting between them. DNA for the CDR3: TGTGCCAGCAGTGACCTCCGAGGCAATCAGCCCCAGCATTTT. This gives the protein CASSDLRGNQPQHF.

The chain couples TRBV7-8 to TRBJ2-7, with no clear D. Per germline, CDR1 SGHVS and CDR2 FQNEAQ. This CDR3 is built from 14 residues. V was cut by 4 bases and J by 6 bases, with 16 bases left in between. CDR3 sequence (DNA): TGTGCCAGCAGCTATACCAGTTCGTCGTCCGAGCAGTACTTC. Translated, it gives CASSYTSSSSEQYF.

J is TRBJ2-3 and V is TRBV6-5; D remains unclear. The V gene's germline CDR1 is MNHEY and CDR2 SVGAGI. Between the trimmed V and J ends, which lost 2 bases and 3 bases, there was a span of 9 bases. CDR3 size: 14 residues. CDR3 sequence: CASSYGGSTDTQYF. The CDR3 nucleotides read TGTGCCAGCAGTTACGGTGGATCTACAGATACGCAGTATTTT.

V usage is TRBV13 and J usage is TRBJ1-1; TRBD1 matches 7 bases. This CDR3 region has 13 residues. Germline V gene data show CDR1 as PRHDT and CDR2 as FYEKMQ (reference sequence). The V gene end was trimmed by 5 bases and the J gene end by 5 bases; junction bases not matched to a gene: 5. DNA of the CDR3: TGTGCCAGCAGCGTAAACAGGGGAACTGAAGCTTTCTTT. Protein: CASSVNRGTEAFF.

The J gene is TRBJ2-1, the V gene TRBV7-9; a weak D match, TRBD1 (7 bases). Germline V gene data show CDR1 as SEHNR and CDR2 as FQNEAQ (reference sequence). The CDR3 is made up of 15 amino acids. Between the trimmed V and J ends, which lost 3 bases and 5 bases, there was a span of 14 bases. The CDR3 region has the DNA TGTGCCAGCAGCTTGGCGGGACAGCCCGACAATGAGCAGTTCTTC. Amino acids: CASSLAGQPDNEQFF.

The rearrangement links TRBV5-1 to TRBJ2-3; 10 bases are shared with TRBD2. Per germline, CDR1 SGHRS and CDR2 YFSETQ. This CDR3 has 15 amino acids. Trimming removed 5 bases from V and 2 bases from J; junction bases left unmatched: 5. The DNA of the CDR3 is TGCGCCAGCAGGGCTAGCGGGGGAAACACAGATACGCAGTATTTT. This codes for CASRASGGNTDTQYF.

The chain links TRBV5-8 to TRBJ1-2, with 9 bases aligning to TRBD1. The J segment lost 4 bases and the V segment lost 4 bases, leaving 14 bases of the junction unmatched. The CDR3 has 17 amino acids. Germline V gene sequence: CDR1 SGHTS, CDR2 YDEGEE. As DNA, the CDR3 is TGTGCCAGCAGCGATTACACCGGGACAGGGAGTCCCTATGGCTACACCTTC. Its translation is CASSDYTGTGSPYGYTF.

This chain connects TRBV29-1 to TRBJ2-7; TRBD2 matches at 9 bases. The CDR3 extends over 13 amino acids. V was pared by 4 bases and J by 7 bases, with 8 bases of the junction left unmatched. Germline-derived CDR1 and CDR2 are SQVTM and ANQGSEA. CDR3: CSVAGRLAEEQYF. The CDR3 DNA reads TGCAGCGTTGCCGGCCGACTAGCGGAGGAGCAGTACTTC.

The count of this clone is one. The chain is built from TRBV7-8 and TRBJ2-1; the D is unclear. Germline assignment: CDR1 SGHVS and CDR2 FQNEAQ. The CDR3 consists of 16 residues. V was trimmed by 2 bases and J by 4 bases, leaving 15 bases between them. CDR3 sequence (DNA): TGTGCCAGCAGCTTAAACCTGATTCCACCTTACAATGAGCAGTTCTTC. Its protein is CASSLNLIPPYNEQFF. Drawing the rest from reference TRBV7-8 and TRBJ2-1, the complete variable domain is GAGVSQSPRYKVAKRGQDVALRCDPISGHVSLFWYQQALGQGPEFLTYFQNEAQLDKSGLPSDRFFAERPEGSVSTLKIQRTQQEDSAVYLCASSLNLIPPYNEQFFGPGTRLTVL.

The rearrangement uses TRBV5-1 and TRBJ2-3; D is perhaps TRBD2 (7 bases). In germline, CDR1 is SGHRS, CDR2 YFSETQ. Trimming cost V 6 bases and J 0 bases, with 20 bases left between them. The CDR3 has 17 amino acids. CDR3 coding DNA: TGCGCCAGCACCCCAACGCGGGGGCTGAGTAGCACAGATACGCAGTATTTT. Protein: CASTPTRGLSSTDTQYF.

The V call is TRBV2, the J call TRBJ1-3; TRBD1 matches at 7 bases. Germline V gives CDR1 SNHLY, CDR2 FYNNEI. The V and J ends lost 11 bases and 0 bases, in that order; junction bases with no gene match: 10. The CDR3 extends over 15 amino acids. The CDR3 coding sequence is TGTGCCGGGGGACAGAAGGGGTTCTCTGGAAACACCATATATTTT. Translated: CAGGQKGFSGNTIYF.

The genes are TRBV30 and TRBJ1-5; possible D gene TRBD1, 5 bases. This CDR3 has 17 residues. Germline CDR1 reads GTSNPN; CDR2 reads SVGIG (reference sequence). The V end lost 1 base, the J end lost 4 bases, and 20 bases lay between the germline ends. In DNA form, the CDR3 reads TGTGCCTGGAGTGACCGCCAACGCAGGGCGGGTAATCAGCCCCAGCATTTT. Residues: CAWSDRQRRAGNQPQHF.

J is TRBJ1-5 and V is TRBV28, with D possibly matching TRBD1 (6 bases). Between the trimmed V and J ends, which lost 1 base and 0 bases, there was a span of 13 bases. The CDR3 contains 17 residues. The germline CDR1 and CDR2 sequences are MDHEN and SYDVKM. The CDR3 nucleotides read TGTGCCAGCAGTTTATCGGGGACACGGCTTAGCAATCAGCCCCAGCATTTT. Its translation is CASSLSGTRLSNQPQHF.

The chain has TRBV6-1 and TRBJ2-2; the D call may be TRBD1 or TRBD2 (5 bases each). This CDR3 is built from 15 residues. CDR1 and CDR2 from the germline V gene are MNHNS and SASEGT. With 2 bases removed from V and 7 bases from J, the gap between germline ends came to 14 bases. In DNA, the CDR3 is TGTGCCAGCAGTGAAATTTGGGGGACGGGCGGGGAGCTGTTTTTT. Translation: CASSEIWGTGGELFF.